A selection of T cell receptor beta chains follows, all from one sample in a study of blood T cell repertoires in COVID-19. The data were produced by immunoSEQ multiplex PCR, yet TCRdb's version contains in-frame clones alone and is incomplete. The data contain about 160,000 clones, about 80% of them singletons. Sequencing was done on a sample of peripheral blood. The receptors were gathered from a man in his 60s with acute or convalescent COVID-19. Each CDR3 is given with its conserved first and last residue. A D gene is named only where the DNA matches it firmly. Clone size, where shown, is once, few, many, or a class for clones that have expanded.

v_gene: TRBV4-2; d_gene: TRBD2; abundance: -; j_gene: TRBJ2-3; len: 15; CDR3nt: TGTGCCAGCAGCCAAGATTTGCGGGGGACAGATACGCAGTATTTT; CDR3aa: CASSQDLRGTDTQYF
v_gene: TRBV5-4; d_gene: TRBD2; abundance: -; j_gene: TRBJ2-2; len: 17; CDR3nt: TGTGCCAGCAGCTCCCCCGCGGGCGGGGGGAACACCGGGGAGCTGTTTTTT; CDR3aa: CASSSPAGGGNTGELFF
v_gene: TRBV3-1/TRBV3-2; d_gene: TRBD2; abundance: -; j_gene: TRBJ2-1; len: 14; CDR3nt: TGTGCCAGCAGCCCTAGCGGGGGGGCTAAGGAGCAGTTCTTC; CDR3aa: CASSPSGGAKEQFF
v_gene: TRBV15; d_gene: -; abundance: -; j_gene: TRBJ1-2; len: 12; CDR3nt: TGTGCCACCAGCAACCAAGGGGTTGGCTACACCTTC; CDR3aa: CATSNQGVGYTF
v_gene: TRBV29-1; d_gene: -; abundance: -; j_gene: TRBJ1-2; len: 15; CDR3nt: TGCAGCGTTGAAGATCGGAGCGGGGTGACCTATGGCTACACCTTC; CDR3aa: CSVEDRSGVTYGYTF
v_gene: TRBV9; d_gene: -; abundance: many; j_gene: TRBJ1-6; len: 14; CDR3nt: TGTGCCAGCAGCGCCCCCGGGGGTTACTCACCCCTCCACTTT; CDR3aa: CASSAPGGYSPLHF
v_gene: TRBV27; d_gene: TRBD1; abundance: -; j_gene: TRBJ1-2; len: 14; CDR3nt: TGTGCCAGCAGTTTACTCGCAGGGGGCTATGGCTACACCTTC; CDR3aa: CASSLLAGGYGYTF
v_gene: TRBV5-8; d_gene: -; abundance: -; j_gene: TRBJ1-4; len: 14; CDR3nt: TGTGCCAGCAGCTTTGGACAGATTAATGAAAAACTGTTTTTT; CDR3aa: CASSFGQINEKLFF
v_gene: TRBV5-1; d_gene: TRBD1; abundance: -; j_gene: TRBJ1-4; len: 16; CDR3nt: TGCGCCAGCAGCTTGGGGACAGGGGGCATTCAAGAAAAACTGTTTTTT; CDR3aa: CASSLGTGGIQEKLFF
v_gene: TRBV6-6; d_gene: -; abundance: few; j_gene: TRBJ2-7; len: 12; CDR3nt: TGTGCCAGCGGGGGACAGCGGGTCGAGCAGTACTTC; CDR3aa: CASGGQRVEQYF
v_gene: TRBV29-1; d_gene: TRBD1; abundance: -; j_gene: TRBJ1-2; len: 15; CDR3nt: TGCAGCGTTGTTGGCAGGGGGCTCGTTAACTATGGCTACACCTTC; CDR3aa: CSVVGRGLVNYGYTF
v_gene: TRBV5-6; d_gene: -; abundance: -; j_gene: TRBJ2-5; len: 13; CDR3nt: TGTGCCAGCAGAGGGGGAAACTGGCAGACCCAGTACTTC; CDR3aa: CASRGGNWQTQYF
v_gene: TRBV16; d_gene: TRBD1; abundance: -; j_gene: TRBJ2-7; len: 18; CDR3nt: TGTGCCAGCAGCCATACCTCCGCCGGGACAGTGCCTTCCTACGAGCAGTACTTC; CDR3aa: CASSHTSAGTVPSYEQYF
v_gene: TRBV10-2; d_gene: TRBD1; abundance: -; j_gene: TRBJ1-1; len: 13; CDR3nt: TGCGCCAGCTTAACAGGGGGCTTGACTGAAGCTTTCTTT; CDR3aa: CASLTGGLTEAFF
v_gene: TRBV9; d_gene: TRBD1; abundance: once; j_gene: TRBJ1-5; len: 15; CDR3nt: TGTGCCAGCAGCGTAGGACAGGGGGGCGGACAGCCCCAGCATTTT; CDR3aa: CASSVGQGGGQPQHF
v_gene: TRBV6-5; d_gene: TRBD1; abundance: -; j_gene: TRBJ1-2; len: 16; CDR3nt: TGTGCCAGCAGTTACGACCCCGGGACAGGGCTCTATGGCTACACCTTC; CDR3aa: CASSYDPGTGLYGYTF
v_gene: TRBV3-1/TRBV3-2; d_gene: -; abundance: once; j_gene: TRBJ1-5; len: 16; CDR3nt: TGTGCCAGCAGCCAAGTGATTTCTCCAGGGGAGCAGCCCCAGCATTTT; CDR3aa: CASSQVISPGEQPQHF
v_gene: TRBV3-1/TRBV3-2; d_gene: -; abundance: few; j_gene: TRBJ2-7; len: 14; CDR3nt: TGTGCCAGCAGCCAAGACTTCAGCTCCTACGAGCAGTACTTC; CDR3aa: CASSQDFSSYEQYF
v_gene: TRBV27; d_gene: -; abundance: -; j_gene: TRBJ2-2; len: 15; CDR3nt: TGTGCCAGCAGTTTATTGTCCCGGAACACCGGGGAGCTGTTTTTT; CDR3aa: CASSLLSRNTGELFF
v_gene: TRBV7-7; d_gene: -; abundance: -; j_gene: TRBJ2-5; len: 14; CDR3nt: TGTGCCAGCAGCGGCGGGACTCCGGGAGAGACCCAGTACTTC; CDR3aa: CASSGGTPGETQYF
v_gene: TRBV25-1; d_gene: -; abundance: once; j_gene: TRBJ1-1; len: 11; CDR3nt: TGTGCCGTCGGGGTGAACACTGAAGCTTTCTTT; CDR3aa: CAVGVNTEAFF
v_gene: TRBV30; d_gene: TRBD1; abundance: -; j_gene: TRBJ1-2; len: 14; CDR3nt: TGTGCCTGGGACTCCGGGACAGGGACATTCGGCTACACCTTC; CDR3aa: CAWDSGTGTFGYTF
v_gene: TRBV7-2; d_gene: TRBD1; abundance: -; j_gene: TRBJ1-2; len: 15; CDR3nt: TGTGCCAGCAGCTTCTCCGGGACAGAACACTATGGCTACACCTTC; CDR3aa: CASSFSGTEHYGYTF
v_gene: TRBV28; d_gene: TRBD1; abundance: few; j_gene: TRBJ2-7; len: 14; CDR3nt: TGTGCCAGCAGTCCCCGGGACAGGGGCTCCGAGCAGTACTTC; CDR3aa: CASSPRDRGSEQYF
v_gene: TRBV11-2; d_gene: -; abundance: -; j_gene: TRBJ2-5; len: 16; CDR3nt: TGTGCCAGCAGCTTGACCCGCGGATTCTCGGGGGAGACCCAGTACTTC; CDR3aa: CASSLTRGFSGETQYF
v_gene: TRBV6-5; d_gene: TRBD1; abundance: few; j_gene: TRBJ1-1; len: 14; CDR3nt: TGTGCCAGCAGTTACCGCAGAGGGACAGTTGCAGCTTTCTTT; CDR3aa: CASSYRRGTVAAFF
v_gene: TRBV19; d_gene: -; abundance: -; j_gene: TRBJ2-5; len: 14; CDR3nt: TGTGCCAGTAGTATACCCGCAGAACAAGAGACCCAGTACTTC; CDR3aa: CASSIPAEQETQYF
v_gene: TRBV5-6; d_gene: -; abundance: many; j_gene: TRBJ1-2; len: 15; CDR3nt: TGTGCCAGCAGCTTGGTCCAGGGGTTGTACTATGGCTACACCTTC; CDR3aa: CASSLVQGLYYGYTF
v_gene: TRBV7-2; d_gene: -; abundance: -; j_gene: TRBJ1-5; len: 16; CDR3nt: TGTGCCAGCAGCCAGAGGGGGGGGCACAGCAATCAGCCCCAGCATTTT; CDR3aa: CASSQRGGHSNQPQHF
v_gene: TRBV30; d_gene: TRBD1; abundance: few; j_gene: TRBJ1-2; len: 13; CDR3nt: TGTGCCTGGAGAGGACAGGGGGCGGGTGGCTACACCTTC; CDR3aa: CAWRGQGAGGYTF
v_gene: TRBV2; d_gene: -; abundance: -; j_gene: TRBJ1-2; len: 15; CDR3nt: TGTGCCAGCCAAAAGGACGGGGGGGCTAACTATGGCTACACCTTC; CDR3aa: CASQKDGGANYGYTF
v_gene: TRBV10-3; d_gene: -; abundance: few; j_gene: TRBJ2-1; len: 14; CDR3nt: TGTGCCATCAGTGGCGAGGGTCTCATGAATGAGCAGTTCTTC; CDR3aa: CAISGEGLMNEQFF
v_gene: TRBV4-1; d_gene: -; abundance: -; j_gene: TRBJ2-7; len: 15; CDR3nt: TGCGCCAGCAGCCAAGATCGACAGGCAAGGAACGAGCAGTACTTC; CDR3aa: CASSQDRQARNEQYF
v_gene: TRBV25-1; d_gene: TRBD2; abundance: -; j_gene: TRBJ2-5; len: 18; CDR3nt: TGTGCCAGCAGTGCCCTAGGAGGTAGCGGGGGGATCCAAGAGACCCAGTACTTC; CDR3aa: CASSALGGSGGIQETQYF
v_gene: TRBV19; d_gene: -; abundance: once; j_gene: TRBJ1-3; len: 13; CDR3nt: TGTGCCAGTAAAGGGAGATCTGGAAACACCATATATTTT; CDR3aa: CASKGRSGNTIYF
v_gene: TRBV11-2; d_gene: -; abundance: few; j_gene: TRBJ1-1; len: 13; CDR3nt: TGTGCCAGCAACCTCTTGGAGGTAACTGAAGCTTTCTTT; CDR3aa: CASNLLEVTEAFF
v_gene: TRBV7-6; d_gene: -; abundance: -; j_gene: TRBJ1-3; len: 16; CDR3nt: TGTGCCAGCAGCTCTATCACAGGGCGCTCTGGAAACACCATATATTTT; CDR3aa: CASSSITGRSGNTIYF
v_gene: TRBV12-5; d_gene: -; abundance: once; j_gene: TRBJ1-2; len: 13; CDR3nt: TGTGCTAGTGGTTTGGAAGCAAACTATGGCTACACCTTC; CDR3aa: CASGLEANYGYTF
v_gene: TRBV4-1; d_gene: -; abundance: once; j_gene: TRBJ2-1; len: 16; CDR3nt: TGCGCCAGCAGCCAAGATGGGGGGGCTACCTACAATGAGCAGTTCTTC; CDR3aa: CASSQDGGATYNEQFF
v_gene: TRBV27; d_gene: -; abundance: once; j_gene: TRBJ2-1; len: 16; CDR3nt: TGTGCCAGCAGTTTAACATCCGGGAACTCCTACAATGAGCAGTTCTTC; CDR3aa: CASSLTSGNSYNEQFF
v_gene: TRBV4-1; d_gene: -; abundance: -; j_gene: TRBJ2-7; len: 12; CDR3nt: TGCGCCAGCAGCCAATGGCCCTACGAGCAGTACTTC; CDR3aa: CASSQWPYEQYF
v_gene: TRBV2; d_gene: TRBD2; abundance: -; j_gene: TRBJ2-5; len: 15; CDR3nt: TGTGCCAGCACGGGACTAGCGGGGACACAAGAGACCCAGTACTTC; CDR3aa: CASTGLAGTQETQYF
v_gene: TRBV6-5; d_gene: -; abundance: -; j_gene: TRBJ2-5; len: 13; CDR3nt: TGTGCCAGCCTCGCCTGGGGGCGGGAGACCCAGTACTTC; CDR3aa: CASLAWGRETQYF
v_gene: TRBV24-1; d_gene: TRBD1; abundance: few; j_gene: TRBJ2-1; len: 17; CDR3nt: TGTGCCACCAGTGATTTGGTTCCGGGACAGGGTTACAATGAGCAGTTCTTC; CDR3aa: CATSDLVPGQGYNEQFF
v_gene: TRBV5-1; d_gene: -; abundance: -; j_gene: TRBJ1-1; len: 15; CDR3nt: TGCGCCAGCAGCTTGAGGGGGGGAGATGGCACTGAAGCTTTCTTT; CDR3aa: CASSLRGGDGTEAFF
v_gene: TRBV13; d_gene: -; abundance: -; j_gene: TRBJ2-7; len: 14; CDR3nt: TGTGCCAGCAGCTTACGCGGCACCCGCTACGAGCAGTACTTC; CDR3aa: CASSLRGTRYEQYF
v_gene: TRBV4-3; d_gene: -; abundance: medium-sized; j_gene: TRBJ1-5; len: 15; CDR3nt: TGCGCCAGCAGCCAATCGGGAAATAGCAATCAGCCCCAGCATTTT; CDR3aa: CASSQSGNSNQPQHF